This T cell receptor beta chain emerged from a study of cytomegalovirus exposure and HLA in healthy donors. Study-wide background: Approximately 200 million T cells yielded roughly 120 million unique TCR beta sequences in earlier analysis.

The PCR used 60 Vbeta and 13 Jbeta primers. Original processing methods: There were about 80 million unique TCR beta chains by a later count, and around 10 million of them were shared. The data were produced by immunoSEQ multiplex PCR, yet TCRdb's version contains in-frame clones alone and is incomplete. The V and J calls and clone size were taken over from that table, and D and trimming were inferred from the DNA. Of over 150,000 clones in the sample, approximately 85% were seen once. V was clipped by 0 bases and J by 2 bases, with 10 bases between them. The V gene's germline CDR1 is MNHEY and CDR2 SVGAGI. The CDR3 extends over 15 amino acids. Whole-study findings and limits: Later on, an analysis showed TCR association rates differing by HLA locus, with DRB1 the most and HLA-C the fewest. In an earlier analysis, productive rearrangement rates for most beta V segments clustered near 87% or 30%.

In regard to this clone: Its antigen is not known.

The sequencing input was PBMCs. The chain combines TRBV6-5 with TRBJ2-5, with D unresolved. This clonotype originated in a man in his forties or fifties in good health and CMV-seropositive. CDR3 sequence: CASSYSADRQETQYF. The CDR3 nucleotides read TGTGCCAGCAGTTACTCCGCGGATAGGCAAGAGACCCAGTACTTC.